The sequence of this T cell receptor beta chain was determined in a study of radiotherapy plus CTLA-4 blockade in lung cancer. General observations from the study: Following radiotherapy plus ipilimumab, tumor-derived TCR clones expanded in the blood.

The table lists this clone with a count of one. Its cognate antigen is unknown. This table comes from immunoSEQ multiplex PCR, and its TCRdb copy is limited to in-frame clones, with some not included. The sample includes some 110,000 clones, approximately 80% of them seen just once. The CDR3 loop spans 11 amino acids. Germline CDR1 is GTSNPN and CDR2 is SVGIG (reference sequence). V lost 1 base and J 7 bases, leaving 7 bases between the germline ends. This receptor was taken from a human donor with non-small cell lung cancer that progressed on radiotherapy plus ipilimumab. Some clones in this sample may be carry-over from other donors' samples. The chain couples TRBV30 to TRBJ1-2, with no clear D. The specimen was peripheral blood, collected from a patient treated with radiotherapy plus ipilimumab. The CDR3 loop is CAWSGGGGYTF. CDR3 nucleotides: TGTGCCTGGAGTGGTGGAGGTGGCTACACCTTC.